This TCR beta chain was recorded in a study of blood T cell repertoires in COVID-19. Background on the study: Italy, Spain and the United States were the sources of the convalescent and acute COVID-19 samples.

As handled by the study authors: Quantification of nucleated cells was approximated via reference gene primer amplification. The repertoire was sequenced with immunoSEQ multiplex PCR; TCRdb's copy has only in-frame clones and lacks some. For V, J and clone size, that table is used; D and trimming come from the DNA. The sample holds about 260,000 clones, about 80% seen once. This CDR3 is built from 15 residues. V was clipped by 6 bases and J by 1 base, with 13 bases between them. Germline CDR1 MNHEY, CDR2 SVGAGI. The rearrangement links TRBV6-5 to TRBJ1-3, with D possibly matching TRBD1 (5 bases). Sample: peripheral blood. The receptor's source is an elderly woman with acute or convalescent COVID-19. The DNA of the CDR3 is TGTGCCAGCAGCCTAGGGCCAGGGTCTGGAAACACCATATATTTT. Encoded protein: CASSLGPGSGNTIYF.